One and the same sample provided the 20 T cell receptor beta chains below, sequenced in a study of cytomegalovirus exposure and HLA in healthy donors. The repertoire was sequenced with immunoSEQ multiplex PCR; TCRdb's copy has only in-frame clones and lacks some. Here the sample spans around 150,000 clones, approximately 87% being singletons. Sequencing used PBMCs. These receptors all come from a woman in her 30s in good health and CMV-seronegative.

CDR3 DNA sequence: TGTGCCAGCAGTTCGCCACGTGCCGGGACTAGCGGATACAATGAGCAGTTCTTC. This gives the protein CASSSPRAGTSGYNEQFF. The V call is TRBV28, the J call TRBJ2-1; TRBD2 aligns across 11 bases. The CDR3 spans 18 residues. The ends lost 4 bases at V and 4 bases at J; junction bases unmatched: 12. Germline V gene sequence: CDR1 MDHEN, CDR2 SYDVKM. The full variable domain, its missing parts supplied by reference TRBV28 and TRBJ2-1, is DVKVTQSSRYLVKRTGEKVFLECVQDMDHENMFWYRQDPGLGLRLIYFSYDVKMKEKGDIPEGYSVSREKKERFSLILESASTNQTSMYLCASSSPRAGTSGYNEQFFGPGTRLTVL.

The chain carries TRBV7-9 and TRBJ1-2; D is undetermined. Germline assignment: CDR1 SEHNR and CDR2 FQNEAQ (reference sequence). This CDR3 has 14 amino acids. V shed 8 bases and J shed 6 bases, with 19 bases lying between them. This chain's CDR3 is CASSRTVGNDGYTF. Here the CDR3 DNA reads TGTGCCAGCTCGCGAACCGTGGGAAATGATGGCTACACCTTC.

The chain couples TRBV11-1 to TRBJ2-3, with a possible D match to TRBD2 (5 bases). The CDR3 covers 15 residues. CDR1 and CDR2 (germline): SGHAT, FQDESV (reference sequence). The V and J ends lost 2 bases and 2 bases respectively, with 11 bases between them. The CDR3 spells CASSLLARHTDTQYF. CDR3 coding DNA: TGTGCCAGCAGCTTACTAGCCAGACACACAGATACGCAGTATTTT.

The CDR3 here is CASSVETSGYEQYF. The CDR3 DNA reads as TGTGCCAGCAGCGTAGAGACTAGCGGGTACGAGCAGTACTTC. The chain uses TRBV9 and TRBJ2-7; 10 bases are shared with TRBD2. The trim removed 0 bases at V and 4 bases at J, leaving 1 base unmatched. The CDR3 totals 14 residues. Per germline, CDR1 SGDLS and CDR2 YYNGEE.

J is TRBJ1-2 and V is TRBV5-4; D is perhaps TRBD1 (6 bases). The germline V gene encodes CDR1 SGHNT and CDR2 YYREEE (reference sequence). With 9 bases removed from V and 6 bases from J, the gap between germline ends came to 18 bases. This CDR3 spans 13 amino acids. The CDR3: CANSRGAGDGYTF. The CDR3 nucleotides are TGTGCCAACTCGCGGGGGGCTGGTGATGGCTACACCTTC.

The rearrangement uses TRBV27 and TRBJ1-5, with D tentatively TRBD1 (5 bases). CDR1 MNHEY and CDR2 SMNVEV come from the germline V gene (reference sequence). Deletions cut 0 bases from V and 2 bases from J, with 11 bases between. CDR3 length: 16 residues. The CDR3 DNA reads TGTGCCAGCAGTTTATCAGGGGTATACGGCAATCAGCCCCAGCATTTT. Translated, it gives CASSLSGVYGNQPQHF.

The V call is TRBV5-1, the J call TRBJ2-7; D is unresolved. V was cut by 3 bases and J by 2 bases, with 9 bases left in between. The CDR3 has 13 residues. The germline CDR1 and CDR2 sequences are SGHRS and YFSETQ. The CDR3 DNA follows: TGCGCCAGCAGCTCCCCAGGCGCCTACGAGCAGTACTTC. Translated: CASSSPGAYEQYF. The complete variable domain, with remaining parts taken from reference TRBV5-1 and TRBJ2-7, reads KAGVTQTPRYLIKTRGQQVTLSCSPISGHRSVSWYQQTPGQGLQFLFEYFSETQRNKGNFPGRFSGRQFSNSRSEMNVSTLELGDSALYLCASSSPGAYEQYFGPGTRLTVT.

This clone has a count of ten or more. The CDR3, as DNA: TGTGCCAGCAGCCAATTCTCGGGGGAGCAGTACTTC. Residues: CASSQFSGEQYF. The genes are TRBV4-2 and TRBJ2-7; maybe TRBD2 (5 bases). This CDR3 has 12 residues. CDR1 and CDR2 from the germline V gene are LGHNA and YNFKEQ. V lost 2 bases and J 7 bases, leaving 9 bases between the germline ends.

The chain joins TRBV28 to TRBJ1-2, with D hard to call. Germline CDR1 MDHEN, CDR2 SYDVKM. The CDR3 has 15 residues. Trimming took off 6 bases at V and 6 bases at J, with 20 bases between the two ends. Here the CDR3 reads CASSPSPRAANGYTF. DNA for the CDR3: TGTGCCAGCAGCCCTTCCCCCAGAGCGGCAAATGGCTACACCTTC.

The chain has TRBV7-3 and TRBJ1-2, with 7 nucleotides matching TRBD1. CDR3 length equals 14 residues. Trimming removed 4 bases from V and 8 bases from J; junction bases left unmatched: 10. Per germline, CDR1 SGHTA and CDR2 FQGTGA. CDR3 nucleotide sequence: TGTGCCAGCAGCTGGACAGGTTCCATGATGGGCTACACCTTC. It encodes CASSWTGSMMGYTF.

This clone was seen just once. The chain carries TRBV28 and TRBJ1-4, with D unclear. V lost 7 bases, J lost 0 bases, and 9 bases lay in between. This CDR3 region has 14 residues. Per germline, CDR1 MDHEN and CDR2 SYDVKM. CDR3 loop: CASKGSATNEKLFF. Here the CDR3 DNA reads TGTGCCAGCAAAGGGAGTGCAACTAATGAAAAACTGTTTTTT.

The V call is TRBV7-2, the J call TRBJ2-7; D is unclear. Trimming removed 5 bases from V and 1 base from J, with 9 bases in between. CDR1 and CDR2 from the germline V gene are SGHTA and FQGNSA. The CDR3 covers 13 residues. CDR3 coding DNA: TGTGCCAGCAGCCGCAGCCCTTCCTACGAGCAGTACTTC. Encoded protein: CASSRSPSYEQYF.

In regard to this clone: Within the sample, other DNA sequences also encode this same CDR3. The rearrangement links TRBV5-1 to TRBJ2-1; TRBD2 matches 8 bases. Germline V lookup: CDR1 SGHRS, CDR2 YFSETQ. The trim removed 1 base at V and 4 bases at J, leaving 4 bases unmatched. The CDR3 has 15 residues. CDR3 sequence (DNA): TGCGCCAGCAGCTTGAGCGGGGGCTCGTACAATGAGCAGTTCTTC. Its protein product is CASSLSGGSYNEQFF.

The chain links TRBV27 to TRBJ2-7; 7 positions agree with TRBD1. Germline-derived CDR1 and CDR2 are MNHEY and SMNVEV (reference sequence). After removal of 1 base from V and 5 bases from J, the junction contained 5 bases not matched to a gene. There are 14 residues in the CDR3. The CDR3 bases are TGTGCCAGCAGTTTATTGAGACAGGGCCACGAGCAGTACTTC. The encoded protein is CASSLLRQGHEQYF.

The chain recombines TRBV14 with TRBJ1-1; D remains ambiguous. Germline V gene lookup returns CDR1 SGHDN and CDR2 FVKESK. V lost 6 bases to trimming and J lost 0 bases, with 8 bases between them. This CDR3 has 13 residues. The CDR3 is CASSFIVNTEAFF. DNA of the CDR3: TGTGCCAGCAGTTTCATCGTGAACACTGAAGCTTTCTTT.

The genes are TRBV5-1 and TRBJ1-2, with D tentatively TRBD1 (5 bases). Deletions cut 4 bases from V and 4 bases from J, with 17 bases between. The CDR3 sequence is 15 residues long. Germline lookup yields CDR1 SGHRS and CDR2 YFSETQ. This chain's CDR3 is CASSDRTRNVYGYTF. CDR3 nucleotide sequence: TGCGCCAGCAGCGATAGGACAAGGAACGTCTATGGCTACACCTTC.

The chain recombines TRBV12-2 with TRBJ2-6. TRBV12-2 is a pseudogene segment. The CDR3 is 18 amino acids. CDR3 DNA: TGTGCAAGTCGCCCACACGGATTGAGTGTTTCTGGGGCCAACGTCCTGACTTTC. Encoded protein: CASRPHGLSVSGANVLTF.

The chain recombines TRBV2 with TRBJ1-5; D gene uncertain. The germline CDR1 and CDR2 sequences are SNHLY and FYNNEI. This CDR3 contains 15 residues. V was clipped by 10 bases and J by 3 bases, with 19 bases between them. This chain's CDR3 is CATSEDFSPNQPQHF. Written as DNA, the CDR3 is TGTGCCACCTCGGAGGACTTCTCCCCCAATCAGCCCCAGCATTTT.

V usage is TRBV5-6 and J usage is TRBJ2-2; 9 bases align to TRBD2. This CDR3 comprises 17 residues. V trimming: 3 bases; J trimming: 2 bases; junction bases outside the gene matches: 8. Germline CDR1 and CDR2: SGHDT and YYEEEE. The CDR3 sequence is CASSYGIAGVNTGELFF. Written as DNA, the CDR3 is TGTGCCAGCAGCTACGGTATAGCGGGAGTCAACACCGGGGAGCTGTTTTTT.

This chain joins TRBV5-1 and TRBJ1-2, with no clear D. V dropped 4 bases and J dropped 2 bases, with 6 bases sitting between them. Germline CDR1 reads SGHRS; CDR2 reads YFSETQ. CDR3 length: 12 residues. The DNA of the CDR3 is TGCGCCAGCAGCCCAGACAACTATGGCTACACCTTC. It codes for CASSPDNYGYTF. The full variable domain, with the rest looked up from reference TRBV5-1 and TRBJ1-2, is KAGVTQTPRYLIKTRGQQVTLSCSPISGHRSVSWYQQTPGQGLQFLFEYFSETQRNKGNFPGRFSGRQFSNSRSEMNVSTLELGDSALYLCASSPDNYGYTFGSGTRLTVV.